These 4 T cell receptor beta chains were all obtained from the same sample, sequenced in a study of neoadjuvant nivolumab and ipilimumab in lung cancer (dated by TCRdb to about 2020). The time point label, as the study defines it: pretherapy, before neoadjuvant immune checkpoint inhibitors. The receptor library was made with the immunoSEQ multiplex PCR assay. In TCRdb, the immuneACCESS table is reduced to in-frame sequences with V and J assigned. These tables do not hold every clone; where another copy was compared, an unresolved V gene accounts for under half, and the others remain unexplained. In this sample the table shows 25,000 to 30,000 clones, over 80% of which occur a single time. Less than 7% of the sample rests with the top ten. Source: peripheral blood, taken before neoadjuvant nivolumab, alone or with ipilimumab. These receptors came from an adult with non-small cell lung cancer.

Only one count was recorded for this clone. The chain carries TRBV4-2 and TRBJ1-2; weak D call: TRBD1 (6 bases). The germline CDR1 and CDR2 sequences are LGHNA and YNFKEQ. The CDR3 runs 16 residues. Trimming removed 4 bases from V and 7 bases from J, with 22 bases in between. CDR3 in DNA: TGTGCCAGCAGCCTCAAAAAGGGGGGGGGAGATCGTGGCTACACCTTC. Protein: CASSLKKGGGDRGYTF.

This clone was seen a few times. The chain has TRBV5-1 and TRBJ2-3; D remains ambiguous. Germline CDR1 reads SGHRS; CDR2 reads YFSETQ. The CDR3 sequence is 14 residues long. V lost 0 bases and J lost 4, with 9 bases in between. Here the CDR3 reads CASSLGESADTQYF. DNA of the CDR3: TGCGCCAGCAGCTTGGGAGAAAGCGCAGATACGCAGTATTTT.

In its sample, this clone was seen once. The chain uses TRBV11-2 and TRBJ2-7, with 9 bases that match TRBD1. This CDR3 has 14 amino acids. Trimming removed 5 bases from V and 2 bases from J; junction bases left unmatched: 4. CDR1 is SGHAT, CDR2 FQNNGV, per germline. The CDR3: CASSGGQGPYEQYF. CDR3 nucleotide sequence: TGTGCCAGCAGCGGGGGACAGGGCCCCTACGAGCAGTACTTC.

This rearrangement joins TRBV5-1 to TRBJ2-1, with D possibly called TRBD1 or TRBD2 (5 bases each). There are 13 residues in the CDR3. From germline, CDR1 is SGHRS and CDR2 YFSETQ. V lost 4 bases, J lost 3 bases, and 8 bases lay in between. The CDR3 region has the DNA TGCGCCAGCAGCGTGGGACGCTACAATGAGCAGTTCTTC. It is translated as CASSVGRYNEQFF.